The sequence of this T cell receptor (beta chain) was determined in a study of blood T cell repertoires in COVID-19. Study at large: Material from acute and convalescent COVID-19 was sourced from the United States, Italy and Spain.

Those enrolled, adults aged roughly 18 to 89 years, came from around 24 US areas. V shed 5 bases and J 7 bases; nucleotides not matched to a gene: 8. This CDR3 region has 14 residues. Germline values: CDR1 SEHNR, CDR2 FQNEAQ (reference sequence). The assay was immunoSEQ multiplex PCR, and TCRdb's table has in-frame clones only and misses some. Of under 250,000 clones listed, approximately 85% are singletons. Material: PBMCs or T cells enriched from blood (not recorded which). The chain links TRBV7-9 to TRBJ2-7; TRBD1 agrees at 10 bases. The clonotype was recovered from a woman aged 50 to 60 with acute COVID-19. In nucleotides, the CDR3 is TGTGCCAGCAGCCGAATGGGACAGGGGCCAGAGCAGTACTTC. Translated: CASSRMGQGPEQYF.